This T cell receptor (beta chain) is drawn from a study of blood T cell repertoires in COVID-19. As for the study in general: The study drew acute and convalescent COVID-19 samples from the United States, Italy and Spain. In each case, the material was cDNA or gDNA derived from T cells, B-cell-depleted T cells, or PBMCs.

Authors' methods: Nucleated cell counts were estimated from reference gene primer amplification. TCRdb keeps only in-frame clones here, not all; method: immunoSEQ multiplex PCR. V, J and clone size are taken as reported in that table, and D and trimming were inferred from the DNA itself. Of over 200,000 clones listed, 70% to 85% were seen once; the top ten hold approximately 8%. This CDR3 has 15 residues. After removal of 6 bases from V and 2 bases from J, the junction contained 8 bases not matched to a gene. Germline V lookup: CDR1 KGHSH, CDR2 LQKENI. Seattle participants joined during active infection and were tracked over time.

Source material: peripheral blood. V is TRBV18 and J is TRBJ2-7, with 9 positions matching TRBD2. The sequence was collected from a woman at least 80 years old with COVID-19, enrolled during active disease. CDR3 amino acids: CASSLISGGTYEQYF. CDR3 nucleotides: TGTGCCAGCTCCCTTATTAGCGGGGGTACCTACGAGCAGTACTTC.